Described below is a single T cell receptor (beta chain) sequence and its context. This specimen comes from a study of blood T cell repertoires in COVID-19. Study-level information: Whether acute or convalescent, the COVID-19 samples came from the United States, Italy and Spain. Sources were T cells, B-cell-depleted T cells, or PBMCs; the material itself was cDNA or gDNA.

The repertoire was sequenced with immunoSEQ multiplex PCR; TCRdb's copy has only in-frame clones and lacks some. The sample includes roughly 59,000 clones, 65% to 80% seen only once; the top ten take about 8.9%. Losses at the gene ends were 2 bases for V and 5 bases for J; bases not matched to a gene: 7. CDR1 is KGHDR and CDR2 is SFDVKD in the germline V gene. The length of the CDR3 is 17 residues. This TCR was sampled from a human donor in a cohort sampled during active COVID-19. Sequenced: peripheral blood. J is TRBJ2-2 and V is TRBV24-1, with 10 nucleotides matching TRBD1. The CDR3 reads CATSDSSPGQGTGELFF. CDR3 in DNA: TGTGCCACCAGTGATTCGAGCCCGGGACAGGGGACCGGGGAGCTGTTTTTT.